Shown below are 8 T cell receptor beta chains from a single sample sequenced in a study of radiotherapy plus CTLA-4 blockade in lung cancer. Here immunoSEQ multiplex PCR was the method, and the copy in TCRdb shows in-frame clones only, minus some. Here the sample spans 95,000 to 150,000 clones, around 90% being singletons. The material was peripheral blood, obtained from a patient treated with radiotherapy plus ipilimumab. The origin of the receptors is a human donor with non-small cell lung cancer that progressed on radiotherapy plus ipilimumab.

V is TRBV7-9 and J is TRBJ2-7; 7 bases line up with TRBD1. V lost 5 bases and J lost 1; bases outside the gene matches: 5. The CDR3 extends over 14 amino acids. CDR1 SEHNR and CDR2 FQNEAQ come from the germline V gene (reference sequence). The CDR3 DNA reads TGTGCCAGCAGCCCCCAACAGGGGTCCTACGAGCAGTACTTC. Its translation: CASSPQQGSYEQYF.

The rearrangement links TRBV6-5 to TRBJ1-1, with D possibly matching TRBD1 (6 bases). The CDR3 contains 14 residues. V gave up 9 bases and J gave up 1 base, with 15 bases separating them. CDR1 is MNHEY and CDR2 is SVGAGI in the germline V gene. This CDR3 is CASVKTGRNTEAFF. DNA of the CDR3: TGTGCCAGTGTGAAAACAGGGAGGAACACTGAAGCTTTCTTT.

This clone has more than one count but fewer than ten. The V call is TRBV5-4, the J call TRBJ2-3; D unresolved. This CDR3 is built from 13 residues. The V gene lost 4 bases and the J gene lost 4 bases, with 10 bases spanning the gap. The germline V gene has CDR1 SGHNT and CDR2 YYREEE (reference sequence). The CDR3 reads CASSPTNSDTQYF. CDR3 DNA: TGTGCCAGCAGCCCCACGAACTCAGATACGCAGTATTTT.

V is TRBV4-1 and J is TRBJ1-4; 8 bases map to TRBD1. Germline V gene data show CDR1 as MGHRA and CDR2 as YSYEKL. With 4 bases clipped from V and 8 bases from J, the junction kept 6 bases outside the gene matches. This CDR3 contains 14 residues. For the CDR3, the DNA is TGCGCCAGCAGCCTAGGACAGGGCGCCGAAAAACTGTTTTTT. This sequence encodes CASSLGQGAEKLFF.

V and J are TRBV25-1 and TRBJ1-4; 9 positions match TRBD1. The V gene's germline CDR1 is MGHDK and CDR2 SYGVNS. The CDR3 totals 16 residues. Unmatched junction bases numbered 6, after V lost 0 bases and J lost 7 bases. The CDR3: CASSEYLGTGSEKLFF. CDR3 nucleotide sequence: TGTGCCAGCAGTGAATATCTCGGGACAGGGAGTGAAAAACTGTTTTTT.

The chain joins TRBV19 to TRBJ1-1; TRBD1 is a possible D gene (6 bases). Deletions cut 9 bases from V and 0 bases from J, with 11 bases between. The germline CDR1 and CDR2 sequences are LNHDA and SQIVND (reference sequence). This CDR3 spans 13 amino acids. The CDR3 region has the DNA TGTGCCAGCCACAGGGAAATGAACACTGAAGCTTTCTTT. Translation: CASHREMNTEAFF.

The chain combines TRBV27 with TRBJ1-1; TRBD1 is a possible D gene (5 bases). V was clipped by 2 bases and J by 2 bases, with 9 bases between them. In germline, CDR1 is MNHEY, CDR2 SMNVEV (reference sequence). The CDR3 covers 14 residues. The CDR3 DNA reads TGTGCCAGCAGTTTAGGGGGTTACAACACTGAAGCTTTCTTT. Translation gives CASSLGGYNTEAFF.

The J gene is TRBJ2-1, the V gene TRBV10-3; D is possibly TRBD2 (5 bases). The CDR3 runs 13 residues. Trimming left V 2 bases short and J 5 bases short, with 7 bases between. Germline V gives CDR1 ENHRY, CDR2 SYGVKD. This CDR3 is CAISEGLHNEQFF. DNA of the CDR3: TGTGCCATCAGTGAGGGACTTCACAATGAGCAGTTCTTC.